The clone carrying this T cell receptor beta chain was counted at least ten times. What it binds is not known. The template for TCR beta VDJ and CDR3 sequence profiling was genomic DNA. From the reads, TCRdb called clonotypes with MiXCR, one entry per CDR3 protein. The sample gives about 190,000 distinct CDR3 sequences, just under 50% of which show up once; 8% to 10% is in the top ten. This entry belongs to a study of CD8+CD57+ T cells in acquired aplastic anemia. About the study: Sorted cells (CD4+ and CD8+) yielded DNA amounts that averaged approximately 3.2 ug. Study conclusions and caveats: Between patients and controls, twenty-nine CD8+ CDR3 sequences were found in common. CD8+ Simpson's diversity did not differ significantly between patients and controls.

Selection for sequencing was limited to patients who had shown CD8+CD57+ cell expansion by flow cytometry. The CDR3 sequence is 13 residues long. Germline-derived CDR1 and CDR2 are SGHTA and FQGNSA. Deletions cut 0 bases from V and 7 bases from J, with 4 bases between. The chain is built from TRBV7-2 and TRBJ1-6, with D hard to call. The sequence was obtained from a human donor with aplastic anemia. Source material: sorted CD4+, CD8+, or CD8+CD57+ T cells (not recorded which) from PBMCs. For the CDR3, the DNA is TGTGCCAGCAGCTTAGCTCTGAATTCACCCCTCCACTTT. This codes for CASSLALNSPLHF.